This T cell receptor beta chain was profiled in a study of shared clonotypes between healthy human individuals. Study-wide findings and caveats: Naive CD4 clonotype sharing across several donors was approximately 5%.

CD45RA-negative memory and CD45RA+ naive subsets were split from the CD4+ cells. Genomic DNA of every subset was divided equally among multiple immunoSEQ plates. Produced via immunoSEQ multiplex PCR; TCRdb's table is partial and in-frame only. The sample lists millions of clones, over 85% occurring once. This clone was recorded only once. Its antigen remains unknown. The clonotype originates from a young man in good health. Some clones in this sample may be carry-over from other donors' samples. Specimen: naive CD4+ T cells from PBMCs. Subset noted: CD45RA+ positively selected.

The CDR3, as DNA: TGTGCCAGCAGCGTAGCGCCTAGCGGGACCAATCTCGCCGAGCAGTACTTC. Translated: CASSVAPSGTNLAEQYF. The chain joins TRBV9 to TRBJ2-7; 9 positions agree with TRBD2. The CDR3 spans 17 residues. With V trimmed by 0 bases and J by 6 bases, 13 bases remained unmatched. CDR1 and CDR2 (germline): SGDLS, YYNGEE.